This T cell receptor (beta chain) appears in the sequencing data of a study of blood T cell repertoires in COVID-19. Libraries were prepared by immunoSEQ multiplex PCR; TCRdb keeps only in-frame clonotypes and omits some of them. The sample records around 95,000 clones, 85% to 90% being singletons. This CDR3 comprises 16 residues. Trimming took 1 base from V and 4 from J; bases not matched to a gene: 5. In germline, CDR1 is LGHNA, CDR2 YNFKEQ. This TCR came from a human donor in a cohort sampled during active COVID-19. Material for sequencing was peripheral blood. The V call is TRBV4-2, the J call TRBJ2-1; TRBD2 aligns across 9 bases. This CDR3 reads CASSQAGTSSYNEQFF. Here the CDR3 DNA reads TGTGCCAGCAGCCAAGCCGGGACTAGCAGTTACAATGAGCAGTTCTTC.